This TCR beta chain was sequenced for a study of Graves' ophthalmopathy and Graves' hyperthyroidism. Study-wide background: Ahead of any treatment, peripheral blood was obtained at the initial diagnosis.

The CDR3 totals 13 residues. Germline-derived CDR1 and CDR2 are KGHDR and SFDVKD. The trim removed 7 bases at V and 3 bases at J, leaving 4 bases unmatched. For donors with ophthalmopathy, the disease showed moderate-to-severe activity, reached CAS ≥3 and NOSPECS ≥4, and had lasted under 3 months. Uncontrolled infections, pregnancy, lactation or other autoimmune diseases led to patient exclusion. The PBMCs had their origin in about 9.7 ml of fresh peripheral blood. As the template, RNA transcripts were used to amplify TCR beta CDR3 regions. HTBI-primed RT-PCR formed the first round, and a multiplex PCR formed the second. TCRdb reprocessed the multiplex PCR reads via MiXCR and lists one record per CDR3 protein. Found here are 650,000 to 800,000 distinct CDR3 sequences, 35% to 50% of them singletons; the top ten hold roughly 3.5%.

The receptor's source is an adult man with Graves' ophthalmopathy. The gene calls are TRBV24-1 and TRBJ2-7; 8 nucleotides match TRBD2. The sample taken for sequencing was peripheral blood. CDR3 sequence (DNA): TGTGCCACCAGCGCAGCGGGGGACTACGAGCAGTACTTC. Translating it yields CATSAAGDYEQYF.